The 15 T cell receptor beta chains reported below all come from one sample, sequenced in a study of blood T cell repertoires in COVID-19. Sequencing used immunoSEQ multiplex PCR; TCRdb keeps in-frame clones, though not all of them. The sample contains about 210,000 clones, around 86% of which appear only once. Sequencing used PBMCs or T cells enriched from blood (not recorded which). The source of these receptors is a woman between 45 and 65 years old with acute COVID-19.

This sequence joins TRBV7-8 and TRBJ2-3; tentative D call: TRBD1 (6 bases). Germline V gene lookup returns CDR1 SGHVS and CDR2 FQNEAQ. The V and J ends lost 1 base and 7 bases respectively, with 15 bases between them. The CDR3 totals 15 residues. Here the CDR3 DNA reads TGTGCCAGCAGCTTAGTCAGGGGCGGCGGGTATACGCAGTATTTT. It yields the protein CASSLVRGGGYTQYF.

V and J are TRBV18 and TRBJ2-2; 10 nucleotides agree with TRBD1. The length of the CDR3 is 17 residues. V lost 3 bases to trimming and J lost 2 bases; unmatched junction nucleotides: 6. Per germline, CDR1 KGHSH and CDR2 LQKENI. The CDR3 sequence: CASSPPGQGSNTGELFF. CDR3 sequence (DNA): TGTGCCAGCTCACCGCCGGGACAGGGGTCTAACACCGGGGAGCTGTTTTTT.

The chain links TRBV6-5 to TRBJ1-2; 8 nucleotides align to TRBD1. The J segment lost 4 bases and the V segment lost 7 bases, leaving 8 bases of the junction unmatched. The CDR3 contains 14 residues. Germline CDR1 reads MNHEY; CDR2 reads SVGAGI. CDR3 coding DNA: TGTGCCAGCATCAGCAGGGGGCTAGGCTATGGCTACACCTTC. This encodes CASISRGLGYGYTF.

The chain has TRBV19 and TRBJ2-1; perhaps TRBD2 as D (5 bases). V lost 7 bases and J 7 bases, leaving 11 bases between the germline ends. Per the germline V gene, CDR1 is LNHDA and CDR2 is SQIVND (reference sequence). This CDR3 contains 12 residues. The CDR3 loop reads CASNERGNEQFF. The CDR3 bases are TGTGCCAGTAATGAACGAGGGAATGAGCAGTTCTTC.

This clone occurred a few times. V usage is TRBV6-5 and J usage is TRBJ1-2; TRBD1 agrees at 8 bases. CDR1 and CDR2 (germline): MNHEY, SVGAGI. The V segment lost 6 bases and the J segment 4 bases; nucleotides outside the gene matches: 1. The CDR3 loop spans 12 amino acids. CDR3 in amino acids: CASRGQGYGYTF. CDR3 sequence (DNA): TGTGCCAGCAGAGGACAGGGCTATGGCTACACCTTC.

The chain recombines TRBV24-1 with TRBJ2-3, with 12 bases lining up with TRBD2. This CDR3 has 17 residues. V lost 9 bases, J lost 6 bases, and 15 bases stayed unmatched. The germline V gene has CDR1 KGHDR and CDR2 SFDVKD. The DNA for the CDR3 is TGTGCCACCTCTTACCCTAGCGGGAGGGCTAATGGGGATACGCAGTATTTT. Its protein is CATSYPSGRANGDTQYF.

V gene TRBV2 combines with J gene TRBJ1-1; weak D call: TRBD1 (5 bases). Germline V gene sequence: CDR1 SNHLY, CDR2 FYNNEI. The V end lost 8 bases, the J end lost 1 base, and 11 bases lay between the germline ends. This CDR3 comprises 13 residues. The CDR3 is CASVGLWNTEAFF. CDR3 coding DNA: TGTGCCAGCGTGGGACTGTGGAACACTGAAGCTTTCTTT.

Written as DNA, the CDR3 is TGTGCCAGCCTGACATTCCCTCGGGGCTATGGCTACACCTTC. Translation gives CASLTFPRGYGYTF. The rearrangement joins TRBV28 to TRBJ1-2, with D unclear. Germline CDR1 is MDHEN and CDR2 is SYDVKM. The CDR3 is 14 residues long. V lost 8 bases and J 4 bases, leaving 17 bases between the germline ends.

Written as DNA, the CDR3 is TGTGCCAGCTCAGGACAGGGATACTCTGGAAACACCATATATTTT. It encodes CASSGQGYSGNTIYF. The V gene is TRBV19, the J gene TRBJ1-3; 8 bases agree with TRBD1. This CDR3 has 15 amino acids. J lost 0 bases, V lost 9 bases, and 7 bases had no gene match. Germline V gives CDR1 LNHDA, CDR2 SQIVND (reference sequence).

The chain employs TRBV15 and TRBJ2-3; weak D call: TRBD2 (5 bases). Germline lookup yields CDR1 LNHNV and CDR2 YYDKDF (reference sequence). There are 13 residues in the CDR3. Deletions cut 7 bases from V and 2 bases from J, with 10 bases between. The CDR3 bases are TGTGCCACCACGGCGGACTTCACAGATACGCAGTATTTT. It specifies CATTADFTDTQYF.

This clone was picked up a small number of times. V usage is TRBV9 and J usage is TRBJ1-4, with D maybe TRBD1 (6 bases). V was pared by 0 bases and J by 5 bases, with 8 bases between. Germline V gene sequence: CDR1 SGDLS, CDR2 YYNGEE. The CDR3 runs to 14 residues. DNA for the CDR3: TGTGCCAGCAGCGTAGGAAGGGGGAATGAAAAACTGTTTTTT. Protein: CASSVGRGNEKLFF.

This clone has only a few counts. CDR3 region: CASSKRPATGELFF. The CDR3 nucleotides are TGTGCCAGCAGTAAGAGGCCCGCCACCGGGGAGCTGTTTTTT. This chain connects TRBV6-5 to TRBJ2-2; D ambiguous. Germline V gene data show CDR1 as MNHEY and CDR2 as SVGAGI. The CDR3 totals 14 residues. Trimming removed 5 bases from V and 4 bases from J, with 11 bases in between.

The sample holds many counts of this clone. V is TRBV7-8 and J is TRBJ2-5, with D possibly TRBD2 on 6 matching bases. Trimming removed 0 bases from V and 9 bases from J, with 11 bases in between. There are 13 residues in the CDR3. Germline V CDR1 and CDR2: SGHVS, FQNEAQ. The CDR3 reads CASSLAGGRAQYF. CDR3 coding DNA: TGTGCCAGCAGCTTAGCCGGGGGACGGGCCCAGTACTTC.

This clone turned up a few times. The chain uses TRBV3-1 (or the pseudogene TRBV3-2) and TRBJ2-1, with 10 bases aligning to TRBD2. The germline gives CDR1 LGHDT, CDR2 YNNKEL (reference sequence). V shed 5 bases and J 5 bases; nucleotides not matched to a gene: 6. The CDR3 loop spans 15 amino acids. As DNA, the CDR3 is TGTGCCAGCAGCTTGGGACTAGCGATAAACAATGAGCAGTTCTTC. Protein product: CASSLGLAINNEQFF.

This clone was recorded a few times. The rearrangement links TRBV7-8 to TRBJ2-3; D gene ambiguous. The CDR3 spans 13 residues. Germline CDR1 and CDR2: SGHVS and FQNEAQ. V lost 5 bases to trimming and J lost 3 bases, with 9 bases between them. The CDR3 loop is CASSRDQTDTQYF. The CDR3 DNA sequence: TGTGCCAGCAGCCGCGATCAGACAGATACGCAGTATTTT.